The 24 T cell receptor beta chains presented below share a single source sample, sequenced in a study of shared T cell receptors in the human thymus. Using immunoSEQ multiplex PCR, the repertoire was profiled, and TCRdb retains in-frame clones only, with some absent. This repertoire shows some 700,000 clones, around 85% found once; its top ten account for around 0.0099%. Separately, the same data were catalogued under a study of human thymus T cells.

The sample was thymocytes. The source is a girl less than two years old with a congenital heart defect.

The chain combines TRBV4-1 with TRBJ1-1; D is perhaps TRBD1 (5 bases). V was clipped by 4 bases and J by 5 bases, with 17 bases between them. The length of the CDR3 is 15 residues. Germline CDR1 and CDR2: MGHRA and YSYEKL. The CDR3 DNA reads as TGCGCCAGCAGCCGTAACGGAGGGGTAGGGACTGAAGCTTTCTTT. This translates into CASSRNGGVGTEAFF.

The V call is TRBV28, the J call TRBJ1-1; TRBD1 is a possible D gene (6 bases). V lost 0 bases and J lost 6, with 11 bases in between. The CDR3 is 14 amino acids. The germline gives CDR1 MDHEN, CDR2 SYDVKM. Here the CDR3 reads CASSLWATGSEAFF. CDR3 bases: TGTGCCAGCAGTTTATGGGCCACAGGGTCTGAAGCTTTCTTT.

V is TRBV5-1 and J is TRBJ1-1; D is possibly TRBD1 (6 bases). The CDR3 is 12 amino acids. Germline CDR1 and CDR2: SGHRS and YFSETQ. V was shortened by 3 bases and J by 6 bases, with 9 bases between the two germline ends. The CDR3 DNA follows: TGCGCCAGCAGCTCCGGACAGCCTGAAGCTTTCTTT. It specifies CASSSGQPEAFF.

This chain uses TRBV6-5 with TRBJ2-3; the match to TRBD2 covers 10 bases. The J segment lost 2 bases and the V segment lost 2 bases, leaving 4 bases of the junction unmatched. The CDR3 loop spans 16 amino acids. Germline assignment: CDR1 MNHEY and CDR2 SVGAGI. CDR3 protein: CASSYRSGGDTDTQYF. DNA for the CDR3: TGTGCCAGCAGTTACCGGAGCGGGGGGGACACAGATACGCAGTATTTT.

The rearrangement uses TRBV9 and TRBJ1-5, with D hard to call. V gave up 7 bases and J gave up 4 bases, with 18 bases separating them. CDR1 is SGDLS and CDR2 is YYNGEE in the germline V gene. The CDR3 loop spans 15 amino acids. CDR3 sequence: CASSLEGNGNQPQHF. As DNA, the CDR3 is TGTGCCAGCTCGTTGGAGGGAAATGGAAATCAGCCCCAGCATTTT.

The chain joins TRBV28 to TRBJ2-5; the match to TRBD1 covers 7 bases. The V gene's germline CDR1 is MDHEN and CDR2 SYDVKM. V lost 6 bases, J lost 4 bases, and 14 bases stayed unmatched. The CDR3 consists of 16 residues. CDR3 residues: CASSPRGQTAVETQYF. In nucleotides, the CDR3 is TGTGCCAGCAGCCCTAGGGGACAGACAGCCGTAGAGACCCAGTACTTC.

This clone was recorded once. The chain links TRBV25-1 to TRBJ2-1, with TRBD1 matching over 7 bases. Germline trimming cut 8 bases from V and 15 bases from J; bases unmatched to any gene: 10. The CDR3 extends over 11 amino acids. In germline, CDR1 is MGHDK, CDR2 SYGVNS. CDR3 coding DNA: TGTGCCAGCTCCGAGTCGACAGGGATGTTCTTC. This codes for CASSESTGMFF.

The chain is built from TRBV28 and TRBJ1-5, with D unclear. V lost 6 bases, J lost 6 bases, and 15 bases lay in between. CDR3 length equals 14 residues. Per the germline V gene, CDR1 is MDHEN and CDR2 is SYDVKM. The CDR3 sequence is CASSSPRRRQPQHF. CDR3 bases: TGTGCCAGCAGCTCACCCCGGCGGCGTCAGCCCCAGCATTTT.

The chain combines TRBV12-1 with TRBJ2-2; TRBD2, the table's D call, was not compared with the DNA. TRBV12-1 is flagged as a pseudogene. The CDR3 loop spans 16 amino acids. The CDR3 DNA follows: TGTGCCAGCAGCTTTTTGCGGGGGGGTAACACCGGGGAGCTGTTTTTT. It is translated as CASSFLRGGNTGELFF.

Concerning this clone: Other DNA sequences in this sample translate to the same CDR3. This chain connects TRBV5-1 to TRBJ1-6; 10 bases line up with TRBD1. Germline trimming cut 0 bases from V and 7 bases from J; bases unmatched to any gene: 1. Germline V gene lookup returns CDR1 SGHRS and CDR2 YFSETQ. This CDR3 spans 15 amino acids. In DNA, the CDR3 is TGCGCCAGCAGCTTGGCGGGACAGGGGAATTCACCCCTCCACTTT. Residues: CASSLAGQGNSPLHF.

This clone was seen a handful of times. The chain uses TRBV21-1 and TRBJ2-7; TRBD1 is the table's D call and was not checked against the DNA. TRBV21-1 corresponds to a pseudogene. There are 13 residues in the CDR3. The CDR3 reads CASSKGAIYEQYF. For the CDR3, the DNA is TGTGCCAGCAGCAAAGGGGCAATCTACGAGCAGTACTTC.

To note about this clone: The junction shows a germline mismatch at one end, possibly a read error. The chain combines TRBV5-8 with TRBJ1-2, with D uncertain. Germline V gene sequence: CDR1 SGHTS, CDR2 YDEGEE. CDR3 length: 13 residues. The CDR3 DNA sequence: TGTGCCAGCAGTTTGGATGAAAGGAGAGACTACACCTTC. Protein sequence: CASSLDERRDYTF.

V and J are TRBV2 and TRBJ2-7; 7 bases match TRBD1. Per the germline V gene, CDR1 is SNHLY and CDR2 is FYNNEI. V lost 8 bases, J lost 2 bases, and 12 bases stayed unmatched. This CDR3 has 15 amino acids. For the CDR3, the DNA is TGTGCCAGCGTAGGGGGCAGGGGAAACCCCTACGAGCAGTACTTC. Residues: CASVGGRGNPYEQYF.

The V and J genes are TRBV6-4 and TRBJ1-1; no firm D call. V shed 4 bases and J shed 3 bases, with 12 bases lying between them. This CDR3 is built from 14 residues. The V gene's germline CDR1 is MRHNA and CDR2 SNTAGT. The CDR3 DNA reads as TGTGCCAGCAGTGGGTGGGCCGGGGACACTGAAGCTTTCTTT. Amino acid sequence: CASSGWAGDTEAFF.

This rearrangement joins TRBV6-6 to TRBJ2-7, with 7 bases identical to TRBD1. In germline, CDR1 is MNHNY, CDR2 SVGAGI (reference sequence). Trimming at V came to 6 bases and at J to 2 bases, leaving 10 bases not matched to a gene. CDR3 length: 15 residues. CDR3 region: CASSPLLRGPYEQYF. As DNA, the CDR3 is TGTGCCAGCAGCCCTCTCTTGAGGGGGCCCTACGAGCAGTACTTC.

V gene TRBV4-1 combines with J gene TRBJ2-3; 7 bases are shared with TRBD2. Trimming cost V 2 bases and J 3 bases; bases outside gene matches: 17. The germline CDR1 and CDR2 sequences are MGHRA and YSYEKL. The CDR3 has 19 residues. The DNA of the CDR3 is TGCGCCAGCAGCCAATCGGCCGCATGGGCTCTAGCGGAAACAGATACGCAGTATTTT. This gives the protein CASSQSAAWALAETDTQYF.

The chain links TRBV25-1 to TRBJ2-2; 7 positions match TRBD1. Germline CDR1 and CDR2: MGHDK and SYGVNS. Trimming at V came to 8 bases and at J to 2 bases, leaving 2 bases not matched to a gene. This CDR3 comprises 13 residues. CDR3 sequence: CASLGGNTGELFF. CDR3 DNA: TGTGCCAGCCTAGGGGGCAACACCGGGGAGCTGTTTTTT.

This clone turned up a few times. The chain uses TRBV2 and TRBJ1-1, with a weak D call TRBD1 (6 bases). The CDR3 totals 17 residues. Trimming removed 7 bases at V and 1 base at J, with 22 bases between. Germline V CDR1 and CDR2: SNHLY, FYNNEI. CDR3: CASTEGIKRDKNTEAFF. The CDR3 DNA reads TGTGCCAGCACCGAAGGGATCAAAAGGGACAAGAACACTGAAGCTTTCTTT.

CDR3 sequence reads: CASSELRTGAVSSGNTIYF. As DNA, the CDR3 is TGTGCCAGCAGTGAATTGCGGACAGGGGCCGTAAGCTCTGGAAACACCATATATTTT. The genes are TRBV6-1 and TRBJ1-3, with TRBD1 matching over 9 bases. CDR1 MNHNS and CDR2 SASEGT come from the germline V gene. V was clipped by 2 bases and J by 0 bases; unmatched bases: 11. The CDR3 is 19 residues long.

The V call is TRBV6-1, the J call TRBJ1-2; D gene ambiguous. This CDR3 spans 18 amino acids. The germline CDR1 and CDR2 sequences are MNHNS and SASEGT. V was shortened by 2 bases and J by 4 bases, with 23 bases between the two germline ends. CDR3 DNA sequence: TGTGCCAGCAGTGAAAGAGTTCTTATGCAAGTTCGAATCTATGGCTACACCTTC. Its protein is CASSERVLMQVRIYGYTF.

The J gene is TRBJ2-7, the V gene TRBV4-3; 7 bases line up with TRBD2. Germline V CDR1 and CDR2: LGHNA, YSLEER. This CDR3 has 16 amino acids. The V and J ends lost 1 base and 0 bases, in that order; junction bases with no gene match: 6. CDR3 nucleotides: TGCGCCAGCAGCCAAGTGGGCGGGGGTAACTCCTACGAGCAGTACTTC. Translating it yields CASSQVGGGNSYEQYF.

The chain is built from TRBV7-9 and TRBJ2-7, with 7 bases that match TRBD1. V was clipped by 3 bases and J by 8 bases; unmatched bases: 10. The CDR3 extends over 14 amino acids. Per the germline V gene, CDR1 is SEHNR and CDR2 is FQNEAQ (reference sequence). The CDR3 spells CASSLGQTGLKQYF. The CDR3 nucleotides are TGTGCCAGCAGCTTGGGACAGACGGGATTGAAGCAGTACTTC.

The chain carries TRBV14 and TRBJ2-2, with TRBD1 matching over 12 bases. The CDR3 is 17 amino acids. Germline-derived CDR1 and CDR2 are SGHDN and FVKESK. V gave up 1 base and J gave up 4 bases; unmatched junction bases: 4. The CDR3 DNA is TGTGCCAGCAGCCAAGGATGGGACAGGGGGCTCACCGGGGAGCTGTTTTTT. Protein product: CASSQGWDRGLTGELFF.

The CDR3 sequence: CATQGTNQPQHF. DNA for the CDR3: TGTGCCACCCAGGGGACAAATCAGCCCCAGCATTTT. This sequence joins TRBV28 and TRBJ1-5; possibly TRBD1 for D (6 bases). In germline, CDR1 is MDHEN, CDR2 SYDVKM. CDR3 size: 12 residues. Trimming shortened V by 10 bases and J by 4 bases, and 11 bases separated the two germline ends.